This TCR beta chain was recorded in a study of blood T cell repertoires in COVID-19. V was shortened by 6 bases and J by 1 base, with 12 bases between the two germline ends. This CDR3 comprises 14 residues. Per the germline V gene, CDR1 is KGHSH and CDR2 is LQKENI. TCRdb's table, derived via immunoSEQ multiplex PCR, lists solely in-frame clones and lacks some. The table records more than 150,000 clones, roughly 80% of them present only once. The chain employs TRBV18 and TRBJ2-5, with a weak D call TRBD2 (6 bases). The sequence was collected from a man aged 18 to 30 with active or convalescent COVID-19. Sequenced input: peripheral blood. The CDR3 region is CASSIRDSQETQYF. In nucleotides, the CDR3 is TGTGCCAGCTCTATCCGGGACTCCCAAGAGACCCAGTACTTC.